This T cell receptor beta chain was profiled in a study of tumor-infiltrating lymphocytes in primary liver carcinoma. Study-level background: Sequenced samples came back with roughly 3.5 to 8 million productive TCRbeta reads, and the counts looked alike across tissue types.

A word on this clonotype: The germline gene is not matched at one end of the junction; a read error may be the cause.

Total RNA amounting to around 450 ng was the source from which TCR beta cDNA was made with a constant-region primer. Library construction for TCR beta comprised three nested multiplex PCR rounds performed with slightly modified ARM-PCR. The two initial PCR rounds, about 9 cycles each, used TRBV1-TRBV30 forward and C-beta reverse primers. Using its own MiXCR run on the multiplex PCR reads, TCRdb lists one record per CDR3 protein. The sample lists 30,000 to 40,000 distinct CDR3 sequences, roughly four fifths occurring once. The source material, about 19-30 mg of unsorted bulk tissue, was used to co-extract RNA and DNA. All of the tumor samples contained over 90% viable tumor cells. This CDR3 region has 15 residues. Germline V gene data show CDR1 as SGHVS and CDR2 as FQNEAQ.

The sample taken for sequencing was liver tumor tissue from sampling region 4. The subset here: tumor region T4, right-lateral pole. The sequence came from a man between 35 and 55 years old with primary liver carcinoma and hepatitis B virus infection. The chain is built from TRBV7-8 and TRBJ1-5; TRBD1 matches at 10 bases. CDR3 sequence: CTSSLGTGENQPQHF. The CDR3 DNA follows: TGTACCAGTAGCTTAGGGACAGGGGAGAATCAGCCCCAGCATTTT.